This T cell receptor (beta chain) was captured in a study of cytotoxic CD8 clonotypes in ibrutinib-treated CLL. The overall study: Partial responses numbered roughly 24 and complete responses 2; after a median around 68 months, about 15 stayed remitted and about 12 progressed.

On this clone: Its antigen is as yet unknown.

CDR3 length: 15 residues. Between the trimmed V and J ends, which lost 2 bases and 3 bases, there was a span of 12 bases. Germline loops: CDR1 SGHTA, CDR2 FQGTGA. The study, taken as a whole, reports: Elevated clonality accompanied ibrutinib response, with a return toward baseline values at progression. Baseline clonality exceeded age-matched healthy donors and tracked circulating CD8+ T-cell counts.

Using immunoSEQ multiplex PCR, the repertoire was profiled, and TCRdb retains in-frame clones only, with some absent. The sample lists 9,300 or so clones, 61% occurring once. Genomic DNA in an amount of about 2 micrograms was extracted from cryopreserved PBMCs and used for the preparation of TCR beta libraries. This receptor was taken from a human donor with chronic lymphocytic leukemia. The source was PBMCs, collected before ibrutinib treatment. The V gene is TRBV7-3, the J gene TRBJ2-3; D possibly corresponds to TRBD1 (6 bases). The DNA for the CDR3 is TGTGCCAGCAGCTTAGTGGGTCAGGGGACAGATACGCAGTATTTT. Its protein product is CASSLVGQGTDTQYF.